Shown below are 16 T cell receptor beta chains from a single sample sequenced in a study of long-term antiretroviral therapy in people with HIV. Assay version v3.0 of immunoSEQ was used, and it was run at survey level. Sequencing was performed with immunoSEQ multiplex PCR; in TCRdb, only in-frame clones are kept and a portion is missing. The table records 25,000 to 40,000 clones, 70% to 90% of them present only once. Sequencing was performed on unsorted PBMCs, taken 1.1 years after starting antiretroviral therapy. The receptors stem from a man aged 18-30 years with HIV.

V gene TRBV6-1 combines with J gene TRBJ2-3, with D possibly being TRBD2 (5 bases). In germline, CDR1 is MNHNS, CDR2 SASEGT. Trimming removed 4 bases at V and 1 base at J, with 9 bases between. This CDR3 has 14 residues. CDR3 protein: CASSGSLGTDTQYF. DNA of the CDR3: TGTGCCAGCAGTGGTTCACTAGGCACAGATACGCAGTATTTT.

This rearrangement joins TRBV11-1 to TRBJ2-7; 12 nucleotides agree with TRBD1. This CDR3 is 16 amino acids long. The germline gives CDR1 SGHAT, CDR2 FQDESV (reference sequence). Germline trimming cut 5 bases from V and 4 bases from J; bases unmatched to any gene: 9. The CDR3 DNA is TGTGCCAGCAGCAGAACCGGGACAGGGGGCATATACGAGCAGTACTTC. This gives the protein CASSRTGTGGIYEQYF. Looking up the rest from reference TRBV11-1 and TRBJ2-7 gives the full variable domain: EAEVAQSPRYKITEKSQAVAFWCDPISGHATLYWYRQILGQGPELLVQFQDESVVDDSQLPKDRFSAERLKGVDSTLKIQPAELGDSAMYLCASSRTGTGGIYEQYFGPGTRLTVT.

This sequence joins TRBV5-1 and TRBJ2-1; TRBD1 matches 8 bases. V trimming: 4 bases; J trimming: 2 bases; junction bases outside the gene matches: 2. The CDR3 contains 14 residues. The germline gives CDR1 SGHRS, CDR2 YFSETQ. CDR3 in DNA: TGCGCCAGCAGCCCAGGGGGCCCCTACAATGAGCAGTTCTTC. Its translation is CASSPGGPYNEQFF.

The gene calls are TRBV5-1 and TRBJ2-5, with TRBD2 identical over 11 bases. The CDR3 spans 15 residues. The trim removed 4 bases at V and 1 base at J, leaving 3 bases unmatched. CDR1 is SGHRS and CDR2 is YFSETQ in the germline V gene. The CDR3 DNA reads TGCGCCAGCAGCCCGGGACTAGCGGTCCAAGAGACCCAGTACTTC. It yields the protein CASSPGLAVQETQYF. The full variable domain, with the rest looked up from reference TRBV5-1 and TRBJ2-5, is KAGVTQTPRYLIKTRGQQVTLSCSPISGHRSVSWYQQTPGQGLQFLFEYFSETQRNKGNFPGRFSGRQFSNSRSEMNVSTLELGDSALYLCASSPGLAVQETQYFGPGTRLLVL.

The chain recombines TRBV5-1 with TRBJ2-2; the D is unclear. The germline CDR1 and CDR2 sequences are SGHRS and YFSETQ. V shed 6 bases and J shed 3 bases, with 6 bases lying between them. The CDR3 loop spans 12 amino acids. CDR3 DNA: TGCGCCAGCATCAAAGACACCGGGGAGCTGTTTTTT. Residues: CASIKDTGELFF.

CDR3 bases: TGTGCCAGCAGTGAAAGGAGGACCATAGGAAACACCATATATTTT. Translation: CASSERRTIGNTIYF. The J gene is TRBJ1-3, the V gene TRBV2; the D is unclear. This CDR3 contains 15 residues. Trimming shortened V by 2 bases and J by 4 bases, and 12 bases separated the two germline ends. Germline CDR1 reads SNHLY; CDR2 reads FYNNEI.

V and J are TRBV9 and TRBJ2-7; D unclear. The CDR3 covers 15 residues. The V gene lost 4 bases and the J gene lost 0 bases, with 14 bases spanning the gap. Looked up from germline, CDR1 is SGDLS and CDR2 is YYNGEE. CDR3 sequence (DNA): TGTGCCAGCAGCTCGAGCCCCGGAATCTCCTACGAGCAGTACTTC. It encodes CASSSSPGISYEQYF. The full variable domain, with the rest looked up from reference TRBV9 and TRBJ2-7, is DSGVTQTPKHLITATGQRVTLRCSPRSGDLSVYWYQQSLDQGLQFLIQYYNGEERAKGNILERFSAQQFPDLHSELNLSSLELGDSALYFCASSSSPGISYEQYFGPGTRLTVT.

The chain joins TRBV27 to TRBJ2-1; 12 bases fit TRBD2. Germline lookup yields CDR1 MNHEY and CDR2 SMNVEV (reference sequence). V gave up 6 bases and J gave up 8 bases; unmatched junction bases: 8. The CDR3 runs 15 residues. This chain's CDR3 is CASRRLAGGPYEQFF. Written as DNA, the CDR3 is TGTGCCAGCAGAAGGCTAGCGGGAGGGCCGTATGAGCAGTTCTTC.

V is TRBV7-9 and J is TRBJ2-2; no firm D call. Trimming left V 0 bases short and J 0 bases short, with 5 bases between. Germline-derived CDR1 and CDR2 are SEHNR and FQNEAQ (reference sequence). CDR3 size: 15 residues. The CDR3 region has the DNA TGTGCCAGCAGCTTAGCGGGTTCGAACACCGGGGAGCTGTTTTTT. This gives the protein CASSLAGSNTGELFF.

V gene TRBV9 combines with J gene TRBJ2-6; either TRBD1 or TRBD2 may fit D (6 bases each). The V end was cut by 6 bases, the J end by 4 bases, with 17 bases between. The CDR3 loop spans 16 amino acids. Germline-derived CDR1 and CDR2 are SGDLS and YYNGEE. The CDR3 is CASTGGTAAGANVLTF. The CDR3 coding sequence is TGTGCCAGCACCGGGGGCACGGCTGCCGGGGCCAACGTCCTGACTTTC.

This clone occurred a few times. At one boundary the junction diverges from the germline segment, which might be a read error. The chain carries TRBV7-7 and TRBJ2-7; 9 bases map to TRBD1. CDR3 size: 21 residues. Germline V lookup: CDR1 SSHAT, CDR2 FNYEAQ (reference sequence). The CDR3 spells CASSLLQGTGCFPRSSYEQYF. Written as DNA, the CDR3 is TGTGCTAGCAGCTTGTTGCAGGGGACAGGGTGCTTCCCCCGTAGCTCCTACGAGCAGTACTTC. The full variable domain, completed using reference TRBV7-7 and TRBJ2-7, is GAGVSQSPRYKVTKRGQDVTLRCDPISSHATLYWYQQALGQGPEFLTYFNYEAQPDKSGLPSDRFSAERPEGSISTLTIQRTEQRDSAMYRCASSLLQGTGCFPRSSYEQYFGPGTRLTVT.

The chain carries TRBV7-2 and TRBJ2-5; D not certain. Germline assignment: CDR1 SGHTA and CDR2 FQGNSA. V was cut by 0 bases and J by 4 bases, with 9 bases left in between. The CDR3 contains 14 residues. In DNA, the CDR3 is TGTGCCAGCAGCTTAGCGTCTCCACGAGAGACCCAGTACTTC. This gives the protein CASSLASPRETQYF.

The CDR3 protein is CASSPQRAGDGEQFF. The CDR3 DNA sequence: TGTGCCAGCTCACCACAGAGAGCGGGAGACGGCGAGCAGTTCTTC. The chain employs TRBV18 and TRBJ2-1; 8 bases fit TRBD2. The CDR3 totals 15 residues. Germline trimming cut 1 base from V and 10 bases from J; bases unmatched to any gene: 9. Germline CDR1 and CDR2: KGHSH and LQKENI.

This sequence joins TRBV5-1 and TRBJ2-7; 7 nucleotides align to TRBD1. This CDR3 is 15 amino acids long. In germline, CDR1 is SGHRS, CDR2 YFSETQ. The trim removed 5 bases at V and 0 bases at J, leaving 8 bases unmatched. This chain's CDR3 is CASSPGQVPSYEQYF. The CDR3, as DNA: TGCGCCAGCAGTCCAGGACAGGTGCCCTCCTACGAGCAGTACTTC.

The chain uses TRBV9 and TRBJ2-5; the D gene is possibly TRBD2 (6 bases). Germline V gives CDR1 SGDLS, CDR2 YYNGEE. The CDR3 has 15 residues. Between the trimmed V and J ends, which lost 2 bases and 0 bases, there was a span of 11 bases. CDR3 sequence: CASSVAGSYQETQYF. For the CDR3, the DNA is TGTGCCAGCAGCGTGGCGGGATCGTACCAAGAGACCCAGTACTTC.

The J gene is TRBJ2-1, the V gene TRBV2; the D gene could be TRBD1 or TRBD2 (5 bases each). The V and J ends lost 6 bases and 0 bases respectively, with 15 bases between them. The germline gives CDR1 SNHLY, CDR2 FYNNEI. The CDR3 length is 16 residues. Here the CDR3 reads CASSPPPGLSYNEQFF. The CDR3 DNA reads TGTGCCAGCAGCCCCCCACCGGGGCTCTCCTACAATGAGCAGTTCTTC.